Below are 17 T cell receptor beta chains sequenced from a single sample in a study of blood T cell repertoires in COVID-19. Measured with immunoSEQ multiplex PCR; TCRdb has only the in-frame clones, and not every one. Here the sample spans under 500,000 clones, 87% being singletons. Source material: PBMCs or T cells enriched from blood (not recorded which). These receptors all come from a woman aged 18-30 years with acute COVID-19.

The rearrangement links TRBV19 to TRBJ1-2; a possible D gene is TRBD1 (6 bases). CDR3 length: 13 amino acids. Germline V CDR1 and CDR2: LNHDA, SQIVND (reference sequence). V was cut by 7 bases and J by 4 bases, with 13 bases left in between. The CDR3 region is CASTAGTRYGYTF. The CDR3, as DNA: TGTGCCAGTACCGCCGGGACACGCTATGGCTACACCTTC.

This clone was detected only once. The rearrangement uses TRBV5-1 and TRBJ2-3, with 7 bases that match TRBD2. CDR3 length: 13 residues. The germline V gene has CDR1 SGHRS and CDR2 YFSETQ. V gave up 1 base and J gave up 6 bases; unmatched junction bases: 2. As DNA, the CDR3 is TGCGCCAGCAGCTTGAGCGGGGCGGATACGCAGTATTTT. This sequence encodes CASSLSGADTQYF.

The rearrangement links TRBV20-1 to TRBJ2-7, with D perhaps TRBD2 (6 bases). Germline V gives CDR1 DFQATT, CDR2 SNEGSKA (reference sequence). The CDR3 has 14 amino acids. Trimming removed 3 bases from V and 4 bases from J, with 16 bases in between. CDR3: CSASGGLLTYEQYF. DNA for the CDR3: TGCAGTGCTAGTGGGGGACTGCTGACTTACGAGCAGTACTTC.

The chain employs TRBV24-1 and TRBJ2-3; D is possibly TRBD1 (6 bases). CDR1 is KGHDR, CDR2 SFDVKD, per germline. This CDR3 comprises 14 residues. Trimming removed 4 bases from V and 3 bases from J, with 10 bases in between. The CDR3 reads CATSDLQGTDTQYF. Written as DNA, the CDR3 is TGTGCCACCAGTGACCTACAGGGTACAGATACGCAGTATTTT.

In DNA form, the CDR3 reads TGTGCCAGCTCACCACCGTATTCTGAAACAAAGCAGTACTTC. Encoded protein: CASSPPYSETKQYF. This rearrangement joins TRBV18 to TRBJ2-7; unclear D gene. Per the germline V gene, CDR1 is KGHSH and CDR2 is LQKENI. V lost 0 bases to trimming and J lost 8 bases, with 14 bases between them. The length of the CDR3 is 14 residues.

In its sample, this clone was seen once. The rearrangement links TRBV5-4 to TRBJ2-5, with TRBD2 matching 7 bases. The V segment lost 0 bases and the J segment 2 bases; nucleotides outside the gene matches: 4. Germline V lookup: CDR1 SGHNT, CDR2 YYREEE (reference sequence). The CDR3 consists of 15 residues. The CDR3 reads CASSLASGVQETQYF. CDR3 bases: TGTGCCAGCAGCTTGGCTAGCGGAGTGCAAGAGACCCAGTACTTC.

The V and J genes are TRBV29-1 and TRBJ2-4; D gene uncertain. This CDR3 spans 12 amino acids. Looked up from germline, CDR1 is SQVTM and CDR2 is ANQGSEA. Trimming took 4 bases from V and 0 from J, leaving 4 bases between them. In DNA, the CDR3 is TGCAGCGTTGGAGGAGCCAAAAACATTCAGTACTTC. This codes for CSVGGAKNIQYF.

CDR3 bases: TGTGCCAGCAGCCCCCCCTTCGGGACAGGTACCACAGATACGCAGTATTTT. Encoded protein: CASSPPFGTGTTDTQYF. The chain combines TRBV28 with TRBJ2-3, with 8 bases matching TRBD1. Germline V gives CDR1 MDHEN, CDR2 SYDVKM. The ends lost 6 bases at V and 2 bases at J; junction bases unmatched: 13. The CDR3 has 17 residues.

This chain links TRBV11-2 with TRBJ2-1; perhaps TRBD2 as D (5 bases). CDR1 is SGHAT and CDR2 is FQNNGV in the germline V gene. The CDR3 covers 15 residues. With 4 bases removed from V and 3 bases from J, the gap between germline ends came to 13 bases. CDR3 loop: CASSSEAGGYNEQFF. The CDR3 DNA sequence: TGTGCCAGCAGCTCAGAGGCGGGCGGCTACAATGAGCAGTTCTTC.

The V call is TRBV4-1, the J call TRBJ1-3, with D possibly TRBD1 on 5 matching bases. The V and J ends lost 2 bases and 3 bases respectively, with 14 bases between them. The CDR3 loop spans 16 amino acids. The germline CDR1 and CDR2 sequences are MGHRA and YSYEKL. The CDR3 bases are TGCGCCAGCAGCCAAATCTCAGGGTTTTTTGGAAACACCATATATTTT. It encodes CASSQISGFFGNTIYF.

This chain uses TRBV19 with TRBJ1-2; 8 positions match TRBD1. Germline CDR1 is LNHDA and CDR2 is SQIVND (reference sequence). The trim removed 8 bases at V and 0 bases at J, leaving 8 bases unmatched. The CDR3 runs to 15 residues. CDR3 DNA sequence: TGTGCCAGTTGCCCCGGGACAGGCCCTAACTATGGCTACACCTTC. This translates into CASCPGTGPNYGYTF.

The chain uses TRBV19 and TRBJ2-7; 9 positions match TRBD2. V lost 4 bases, J lost 0 bases, and 4 bases stayed unmatched. This CDR3 contains 15 residues. CDR1 is LNHDA and CDR2 is SQIVND in the germline V gene (reference sequence). This CDR3 is CASSSSGRSSYEQYF. In DNA, the CDR3 is TGTGCCAGTAGTAGCAGCGGGAGGAGCTCCTACGAGCAGTACTTC.

The V call is TRBV6-5, the J call TRBJ2-7, with a possible D match to TRBD2 (5 bases). The V and J ends lost 0 bases and 0 bases respectively, with 12 bases between them. The CDR3 consists of 16 residues. Germline loops: CDR1 MNHEY, CDR2 SVGAGI. The CDR3 loop reads CASSYSPGGSSYEQYF. DNA for the CDR3: TGTGCCAGCAGTTACTCTCCGGGCGGGTCCTCCTACGAGCAGTACTTC.

The V call is TRBV10-1, the J call TRBJ2-3; D is ambiguous. The V end was cut by 2 bases, the J end by 4 bases, with 13 bases between. CDR1 WNHNN and CDR2 SYGVQD come from the germline V gene (reference sequence). This CDR3 comprises 15 residues. The CDR3 reads CASSENAERADTQYF. The DNA for the CDR3 is TGCGCCAGCAGTGAGAATGCGGAACGGGCAGATACGCAGTATTTT.

The chain couples TRBV10-3 to TRBJ2-7; D is uncertain. CDR3 length equals 15 residues. CDR1 and CDR2 from the germline V gene are ENHRY and SYGVKD. Trimming removed 4 bases from V and 7 bases from J, with 20 bases in between. CDR3 sequence reads: CAISVTSRMNSEQYF. The CDR3 DNA follows: TGTGCCATCAGTGTGACCTCCAGGATGAATTCTGAGCAGTACTTC.

The chain carries TRBV15 and TRBJ1-1, with D maybe TRBD1 (5 bases). Looked up from germline, CDR1 is LNHNV and CDR2 is YYDKDF (reference sequence). V dropped 0 bases and J dropped 5 bases, with 13 bases sitting between them. The CDR3 loop spans 15 amino acids. The CDR3 region is CATSREGQIGTEAFF. The CDR3 bases are TGTGCCACCAGCAGAGAGGGGCAGATAGGGACTGAAGCTTTCTTT.

The chain is built from TRBV7-3 and TRBJ2-1; a weak D match, TRBD1 (5 bases). V was shortened by 4 bases and J by 0 bases, with 10 bases between the two germline ends. Looked up from germline, CDR1 is SGHTA and CDR2 is FQGTGA. This CDR3 has 15 residues. The CDR3 DNA is TGTGCCAGCAGCTCGACAGTTAGCTCCTACAATGAGCAGTTCTTC. This translates into CASSSTVSSYNEQFF.